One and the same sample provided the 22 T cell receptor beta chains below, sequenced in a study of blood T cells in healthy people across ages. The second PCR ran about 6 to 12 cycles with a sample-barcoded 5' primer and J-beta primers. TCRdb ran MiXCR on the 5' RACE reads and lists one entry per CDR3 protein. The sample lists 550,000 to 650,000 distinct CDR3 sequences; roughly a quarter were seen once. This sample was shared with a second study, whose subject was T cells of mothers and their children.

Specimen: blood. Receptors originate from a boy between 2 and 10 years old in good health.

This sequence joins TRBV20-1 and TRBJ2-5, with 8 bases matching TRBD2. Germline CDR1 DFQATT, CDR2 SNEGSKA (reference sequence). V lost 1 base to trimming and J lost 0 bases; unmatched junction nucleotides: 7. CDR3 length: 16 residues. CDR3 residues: CSARVTGGPDQETQYF. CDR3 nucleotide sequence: TGCAGTGCTAGAGTTACGGGGGGGCCGGACCAAGAGACCCAGTACTTC.

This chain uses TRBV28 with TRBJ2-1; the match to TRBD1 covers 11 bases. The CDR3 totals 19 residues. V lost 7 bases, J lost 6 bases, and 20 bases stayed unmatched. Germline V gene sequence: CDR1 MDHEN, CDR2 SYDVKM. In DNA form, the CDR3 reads TGTGCCAGCACAGCCGGGGACAGGGGGAGCCCACGCGGTCCCAATGAGCAGTTCTTC. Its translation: CASTAGDRGSPRGPNEQFF.

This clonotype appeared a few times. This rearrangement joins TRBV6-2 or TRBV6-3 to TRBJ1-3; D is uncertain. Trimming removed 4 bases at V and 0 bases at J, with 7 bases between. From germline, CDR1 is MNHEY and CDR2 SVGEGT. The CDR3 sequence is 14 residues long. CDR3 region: CASSWRYSGNTIYF. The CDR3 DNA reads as TGTGCCAGCAGTTGGAGGTACTCTGGAAACACCATATATTTT.

The CDR3 spells CATSVRTGPTETQYF. The CDR3 nucleotides are TGTGCCACCAGCGTTCGGACAGGTCCCACAGAGACCCAGTACTTC. The chain links TRBV15 to TRBJ2-5; TRBD1 matches at 7 bases. CDR1 and CDR2 from the germline V gene are LNHNV and YYDKDF (reference sequence). CDR3 length: 15 amino acids. After removal of 5 bases from V and 4 bases from J, the junction contained 10 bases not matched to a gene.

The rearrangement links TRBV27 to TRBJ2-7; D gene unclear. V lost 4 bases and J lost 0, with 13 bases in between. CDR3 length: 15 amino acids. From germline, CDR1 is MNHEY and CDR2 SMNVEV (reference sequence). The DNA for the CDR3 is TGTGCCAGCAGTTACAGAGGACCGAGCTCCTACGAGCAGTACTTC. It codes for CASSYRGPSSYEQYF.

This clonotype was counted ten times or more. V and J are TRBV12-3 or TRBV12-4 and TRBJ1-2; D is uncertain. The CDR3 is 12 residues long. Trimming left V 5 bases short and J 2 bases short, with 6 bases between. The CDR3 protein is CASSLRNYGYTF. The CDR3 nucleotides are TGTGCCAGCAGTCTCCGAAACTATGGCTACACCTTC.

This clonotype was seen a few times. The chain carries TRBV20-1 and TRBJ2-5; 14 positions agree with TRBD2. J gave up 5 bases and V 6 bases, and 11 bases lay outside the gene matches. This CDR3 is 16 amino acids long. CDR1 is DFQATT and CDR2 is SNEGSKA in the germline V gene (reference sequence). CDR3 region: CSASGTSGRIRETQYF. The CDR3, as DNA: TGCAGTGCGTCCGGGACTAGCGGGAGAATAAGGGAGACCCAGTACTTC.

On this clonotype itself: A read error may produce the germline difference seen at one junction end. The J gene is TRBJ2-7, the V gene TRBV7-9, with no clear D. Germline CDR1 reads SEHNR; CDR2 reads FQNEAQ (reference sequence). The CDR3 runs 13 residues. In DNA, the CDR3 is TGTGCCAGTAGCTCCACGAACTCCTACGAGCAGTACTTC. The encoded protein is CASSSTNSYEQYF.

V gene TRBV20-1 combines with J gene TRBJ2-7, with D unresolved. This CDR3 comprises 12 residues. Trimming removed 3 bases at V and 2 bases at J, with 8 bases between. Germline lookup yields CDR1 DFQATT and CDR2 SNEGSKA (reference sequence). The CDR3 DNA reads TGCAGTGCTAGCCCCCTTACCTACGAGCAGTACTTC. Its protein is CSASPLTYEQYF.

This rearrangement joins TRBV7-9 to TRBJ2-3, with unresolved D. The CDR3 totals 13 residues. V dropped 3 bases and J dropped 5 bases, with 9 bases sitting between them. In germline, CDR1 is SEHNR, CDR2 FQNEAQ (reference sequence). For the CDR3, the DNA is TGTGCCAGCAGCTTGCCCACTCAAGATACGCAGTATTTT. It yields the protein CASSLPTQDTQYF.

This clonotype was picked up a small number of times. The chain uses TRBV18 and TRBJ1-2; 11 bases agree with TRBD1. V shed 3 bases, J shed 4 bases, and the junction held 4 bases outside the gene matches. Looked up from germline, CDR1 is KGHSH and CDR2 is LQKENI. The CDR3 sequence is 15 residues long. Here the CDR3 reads CASSPGQGGSYGYTF. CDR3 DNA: TGTGCCAGCTCACCGGGACAGGGGGGTAGCTATGGCTACACCTTC.

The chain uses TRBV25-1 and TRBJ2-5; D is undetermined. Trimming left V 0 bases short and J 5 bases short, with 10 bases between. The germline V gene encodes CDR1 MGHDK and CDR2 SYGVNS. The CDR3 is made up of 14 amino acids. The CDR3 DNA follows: TGTGCCAGCAGTGAATACGGCCGGGTTGAGACCCAGTACTTC. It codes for CASSEYGRVETQYF.

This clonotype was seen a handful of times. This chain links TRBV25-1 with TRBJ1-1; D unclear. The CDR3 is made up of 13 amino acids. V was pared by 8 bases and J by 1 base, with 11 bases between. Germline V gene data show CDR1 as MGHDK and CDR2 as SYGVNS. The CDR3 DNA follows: TGTGCCAGCCTGGGTGGGGAGAACACTGAAGCTTTCTTT. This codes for CASLGGENTEAFF.

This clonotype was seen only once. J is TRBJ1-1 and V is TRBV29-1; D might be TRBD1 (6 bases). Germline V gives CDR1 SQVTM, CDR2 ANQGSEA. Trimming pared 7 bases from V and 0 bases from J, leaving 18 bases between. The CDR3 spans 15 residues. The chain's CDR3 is CSAGGGRGLNTEAFF. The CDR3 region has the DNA TGCAGCGCCGGTGGGGGGCGGGGGTTGAACACTGAAGCTTTCTTT.

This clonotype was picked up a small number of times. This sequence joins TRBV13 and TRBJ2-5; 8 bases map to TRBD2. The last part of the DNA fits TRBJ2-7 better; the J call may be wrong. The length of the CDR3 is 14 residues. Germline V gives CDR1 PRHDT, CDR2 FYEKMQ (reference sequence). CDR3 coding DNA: TGTGCCAGCAGCTCGGGACTAGGGGAGAACGAGCAGTACTTC. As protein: CASSSGLGENEQYF.

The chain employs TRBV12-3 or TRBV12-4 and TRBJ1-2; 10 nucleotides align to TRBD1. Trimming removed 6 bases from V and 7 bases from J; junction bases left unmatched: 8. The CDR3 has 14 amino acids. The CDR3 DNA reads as TGTGCCAGCAGCCCCTCGACAGGGGGCCGTGGCTACACCTTC. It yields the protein CASSPSTGGRGYTF.

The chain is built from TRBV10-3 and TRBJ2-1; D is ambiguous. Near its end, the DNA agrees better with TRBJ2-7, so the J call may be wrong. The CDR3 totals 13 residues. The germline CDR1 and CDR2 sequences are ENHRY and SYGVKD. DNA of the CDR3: TGTGCCATCAGCTCATCTATATCATACGAGCAGTACTTC. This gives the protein CAISSSISYEQYF.

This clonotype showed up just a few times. The DNA for the CDR3 is TGCGCCAGCAGCCAAGAAGGGACAGGGGGCTTCAGTGAGACCCAGTACTTC. It translates to CASSQEGTGGFSETQYF. The V and J genes are TRBV4-1 and TRBJ2-5; 12 positions agree with TRBD1. The CDR3 runs 17 residues. CDR1 and CDR2 (germline): MGHRA, YSYEKL. V trimming: 0 bases; J trimming: 5 bases; junction bases outside the gene matches: 7.

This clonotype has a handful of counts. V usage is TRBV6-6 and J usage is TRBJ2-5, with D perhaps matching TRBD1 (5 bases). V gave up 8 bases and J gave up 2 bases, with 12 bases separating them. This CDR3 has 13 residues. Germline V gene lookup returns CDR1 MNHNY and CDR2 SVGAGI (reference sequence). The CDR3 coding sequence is TGTGCCAGCCGGAACAGGTTACAAGAGACCCAGTACTTC. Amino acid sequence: CASRNRLQETQYF.

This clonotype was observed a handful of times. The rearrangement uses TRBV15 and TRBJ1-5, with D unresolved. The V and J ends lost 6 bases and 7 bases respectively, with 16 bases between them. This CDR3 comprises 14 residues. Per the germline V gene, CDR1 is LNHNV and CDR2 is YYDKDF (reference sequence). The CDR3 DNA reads TGTGCCACCAGTCAGAGTCAGGCCTACCAGCCCCAGCATTTT. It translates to CATSQSQAYQPQHF. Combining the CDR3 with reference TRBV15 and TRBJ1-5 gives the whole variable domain DAMVIQNPRYQVTQFGKPVTLSCSQTLNHNVMYWYQQKSSQAPKLLFHYYDKDFNNEADTPDNFQSRRPNTSFCFLDIRSPGLGDTAMYLCATSQSQAYQPQHFGDGTRLSIL.

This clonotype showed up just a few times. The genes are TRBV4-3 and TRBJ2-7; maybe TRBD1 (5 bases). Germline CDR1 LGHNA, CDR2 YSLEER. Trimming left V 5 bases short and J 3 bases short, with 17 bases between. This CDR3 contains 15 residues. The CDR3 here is CASSTDTSLVYEQYF. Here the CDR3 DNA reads TGCGCCAGCAGCACGGACACCTCGCTGGTCTACGAGCAGTACTTC.

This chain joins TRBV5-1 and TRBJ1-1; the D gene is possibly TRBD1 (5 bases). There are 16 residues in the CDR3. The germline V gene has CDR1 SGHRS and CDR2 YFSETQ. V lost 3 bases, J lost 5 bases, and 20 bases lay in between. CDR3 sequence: CASSSDGASSTTEAFF. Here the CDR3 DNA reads TGCGCCAGCAGCTCTGATGGGGCTTCCTCAACAACTGAAGCTTTCTTT.